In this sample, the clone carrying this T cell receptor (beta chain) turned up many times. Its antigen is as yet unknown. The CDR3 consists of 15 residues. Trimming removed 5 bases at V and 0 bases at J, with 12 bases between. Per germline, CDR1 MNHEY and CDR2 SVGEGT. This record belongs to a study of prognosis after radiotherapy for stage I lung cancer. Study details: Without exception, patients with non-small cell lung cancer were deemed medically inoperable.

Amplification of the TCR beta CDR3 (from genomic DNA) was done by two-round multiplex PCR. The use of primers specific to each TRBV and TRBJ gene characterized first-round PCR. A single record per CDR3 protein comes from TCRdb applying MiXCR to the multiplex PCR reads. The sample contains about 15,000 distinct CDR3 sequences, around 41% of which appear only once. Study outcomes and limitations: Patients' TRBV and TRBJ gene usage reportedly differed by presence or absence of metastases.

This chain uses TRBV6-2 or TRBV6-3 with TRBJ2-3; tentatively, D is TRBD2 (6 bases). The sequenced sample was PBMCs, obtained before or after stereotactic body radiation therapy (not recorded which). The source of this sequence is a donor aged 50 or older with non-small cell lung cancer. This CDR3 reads CASSGTGTSTDTQYF. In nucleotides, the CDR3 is TGTGCCAGCAGTGGAACCGGGACTAGCACAGATACGCAGTATTTT.